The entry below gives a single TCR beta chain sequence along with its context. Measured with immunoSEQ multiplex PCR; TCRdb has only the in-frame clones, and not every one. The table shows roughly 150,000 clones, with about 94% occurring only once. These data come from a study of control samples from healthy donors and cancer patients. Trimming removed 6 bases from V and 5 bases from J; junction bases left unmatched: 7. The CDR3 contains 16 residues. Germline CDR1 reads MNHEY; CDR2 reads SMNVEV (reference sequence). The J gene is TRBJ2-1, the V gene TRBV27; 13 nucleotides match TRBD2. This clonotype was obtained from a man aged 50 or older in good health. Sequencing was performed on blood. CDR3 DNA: TGTGCCAGCAGACGACGAGGACTAGCGGGGGACAATGAGCAGTTCTTC. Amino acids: CASRRRGLAGDNEQFF.